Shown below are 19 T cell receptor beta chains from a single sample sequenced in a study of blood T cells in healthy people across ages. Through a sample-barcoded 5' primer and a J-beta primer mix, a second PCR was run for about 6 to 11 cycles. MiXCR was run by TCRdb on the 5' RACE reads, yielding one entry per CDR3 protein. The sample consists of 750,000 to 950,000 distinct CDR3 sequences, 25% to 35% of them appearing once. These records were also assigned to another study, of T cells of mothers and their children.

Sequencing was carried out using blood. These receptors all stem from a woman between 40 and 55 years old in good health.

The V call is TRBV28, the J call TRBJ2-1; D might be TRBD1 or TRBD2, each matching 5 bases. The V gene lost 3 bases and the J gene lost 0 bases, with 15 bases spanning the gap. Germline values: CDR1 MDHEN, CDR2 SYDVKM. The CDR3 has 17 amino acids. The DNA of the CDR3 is TGTGCCAGCAGTTTTAGGGACGGGGAGAGCTCCTACAATGAGCAGTTCTTC. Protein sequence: CASSFRDGESSYNEQFF.

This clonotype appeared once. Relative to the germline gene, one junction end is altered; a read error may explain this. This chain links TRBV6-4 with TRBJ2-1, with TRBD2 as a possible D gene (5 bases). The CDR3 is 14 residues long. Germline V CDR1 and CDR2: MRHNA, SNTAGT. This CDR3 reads CTSSDGRDSYEQFF. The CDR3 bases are TGTACCAGCAGTGATGGGAGAGACTCCTATGAGCAGTTCTTC.

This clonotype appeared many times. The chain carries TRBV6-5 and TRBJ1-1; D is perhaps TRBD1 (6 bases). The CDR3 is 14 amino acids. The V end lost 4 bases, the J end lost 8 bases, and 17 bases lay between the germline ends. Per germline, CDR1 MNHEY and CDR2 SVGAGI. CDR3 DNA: TGTGCCAGCAGTTCCAGGAGGGGGGTGGGAGAAGCTTTCTTT. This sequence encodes CASSSRRGVGEAFF.

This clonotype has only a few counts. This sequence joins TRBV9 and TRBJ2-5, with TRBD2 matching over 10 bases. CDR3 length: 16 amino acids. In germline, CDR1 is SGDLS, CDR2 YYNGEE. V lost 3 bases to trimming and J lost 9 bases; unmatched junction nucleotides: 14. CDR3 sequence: CASSAQPGLALEAQYF. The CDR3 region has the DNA TGTGCCAGCAGCGCCCAACCGGGACTAGCGCTGGAGGCCCAGTACTTC. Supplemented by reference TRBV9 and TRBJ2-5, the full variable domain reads DSGVTQTPKHLITATGQRVTLRCSPRSGDLSVYWYQQSLDQGLQFLIQYYNGEERAKGNILERFSAQQFPDLHSELNLSSLELGDSALYFCASSAQPGLALEAQYFGPGTRLLVL.

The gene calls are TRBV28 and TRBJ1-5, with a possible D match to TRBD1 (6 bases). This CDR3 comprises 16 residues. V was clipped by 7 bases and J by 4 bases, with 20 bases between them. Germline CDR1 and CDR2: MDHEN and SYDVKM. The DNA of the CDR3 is TGTGCCAGCAAACCCCGGGGGGCAGGGGATAATCAGCCCCAGCATTTT. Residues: CASKPRGAGDNQPQHF. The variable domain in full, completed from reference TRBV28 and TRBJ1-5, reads DVKVTQSSRYLVKRTGEKVFLECVQDMDHENMFWYRQDPGLGLRLIYFSYDVKMKEKGDIPEGYSVSREKKERFSLILESASTNQTSMYLCASKPRGAGDNQPQHFGDGTRLSIL.

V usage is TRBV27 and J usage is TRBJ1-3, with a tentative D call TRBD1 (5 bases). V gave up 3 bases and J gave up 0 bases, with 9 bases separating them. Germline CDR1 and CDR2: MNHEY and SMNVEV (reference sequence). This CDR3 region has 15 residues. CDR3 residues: CASSFKGLSGNTIYF. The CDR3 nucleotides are TGTGCCAGCAGTTTTAAGGGACTCTCTGGAAACACCATATATTTT.

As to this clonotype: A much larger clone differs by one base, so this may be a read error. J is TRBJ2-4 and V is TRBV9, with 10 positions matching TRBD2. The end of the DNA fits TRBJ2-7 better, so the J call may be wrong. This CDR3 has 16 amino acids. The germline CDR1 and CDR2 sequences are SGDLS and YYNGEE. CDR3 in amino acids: CASSAAASGGTHEQYF. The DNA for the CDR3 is TGTGCCAGCAGCGCCGCCGCTAGCGGGGGTACCCACGAGCAGTACTTC.

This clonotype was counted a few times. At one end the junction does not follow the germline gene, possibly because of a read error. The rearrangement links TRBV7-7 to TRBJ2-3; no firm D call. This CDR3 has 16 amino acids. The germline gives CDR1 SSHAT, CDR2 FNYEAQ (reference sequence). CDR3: CASRGSSRRSTDTQYF. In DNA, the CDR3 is TGTGCTAGCAGAGGAAGCTCGAGGCGGAGCACAGATACGCAGTATTTT.

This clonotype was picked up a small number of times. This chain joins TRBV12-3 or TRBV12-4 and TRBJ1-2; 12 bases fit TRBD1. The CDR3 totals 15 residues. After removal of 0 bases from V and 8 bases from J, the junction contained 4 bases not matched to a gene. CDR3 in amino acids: CASSLAGTGGRGYTF. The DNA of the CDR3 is TGTGCCAGCAGTTTAGCCGGGACAGGGGGCCGGGGCTACACCTTC.

Here the CDR3 reads CASSQDRGSNEQYF. The CDR3 DNA follows: TGCGCCAGCAGCCAAGATCGGGGGAGCAACGAGCAGTACTTC. This rearrangement joins TRBV4-3 to TRBJ2-4; tentatively, D is TRBD2 (6 bases). The J call is doubtful: the DNA matches TRBJ2-7 better. Germline CDR1 is LGHNA and CDR2 is YSLEER. This CDR3 contains 14 residues.

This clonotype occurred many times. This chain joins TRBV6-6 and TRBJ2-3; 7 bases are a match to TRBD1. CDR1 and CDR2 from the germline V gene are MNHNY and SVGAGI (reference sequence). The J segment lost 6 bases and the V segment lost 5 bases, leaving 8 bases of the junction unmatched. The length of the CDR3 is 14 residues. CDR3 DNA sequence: TGTGCCAGCAGTCAGACACAGGGGAAGGATACGCAGTATTTT. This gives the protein CASSQTQGKDTQYF.

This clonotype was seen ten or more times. DNA of the CDR3: TGCGCCAGCAGCCAAGTCGCGGGGGGCCAAAACATTCAGTACTTC. Its translation: CASSQVAGGQNIQYF. The rearrangement joins TRBV4-1 to TRBJ2-4; the match to TRBD2 covers 8 bases. V shed 1 base, J shed 5 bases, and the junction held 4 bases outside the gene matches. Per the germline V gene, CDR1 is MGHRA and CDR2 is YSYEKL. CDR3 length: 15 amino acids.

CDR3 sequence: CASSFLRPLAGGVSSYNEQFF. CDR3 nucleotides: TGTGCCAGCAGTTTCCTACGTCCACTAGCGGGGGGGGTAAGCTCCTACAATGAGCAGTTCTTC. The chain couples TRBV27 to TRBJ2-1; 13 bases line up with TRBD2. Germline V gene data show CDR1 as MNHEY and CDR2 as SMNVEV (reference sequence). Losses at the gene ends were 3 bases for V and 0 bases for J; bases not matched to a gene: 14. The CDR3 is made up of 21 amino acids.

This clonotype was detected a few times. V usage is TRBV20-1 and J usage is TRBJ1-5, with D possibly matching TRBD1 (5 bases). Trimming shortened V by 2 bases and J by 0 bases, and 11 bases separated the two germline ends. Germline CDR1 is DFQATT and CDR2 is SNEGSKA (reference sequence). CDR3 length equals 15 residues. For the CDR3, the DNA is TGCAGTGCTAGACCTGGGACCTTTAGCAATCAGCCCCAGCATTTT. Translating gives CSARPGTFSNQPQHF.

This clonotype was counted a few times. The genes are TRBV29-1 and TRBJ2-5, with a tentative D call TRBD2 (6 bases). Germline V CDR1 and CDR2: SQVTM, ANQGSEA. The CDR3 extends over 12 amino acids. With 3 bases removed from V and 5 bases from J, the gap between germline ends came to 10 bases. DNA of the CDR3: TGCAGCGTTGACCCGGGAGTGGAGACCCAGTACTTC. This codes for CSVDPGVETQYF.

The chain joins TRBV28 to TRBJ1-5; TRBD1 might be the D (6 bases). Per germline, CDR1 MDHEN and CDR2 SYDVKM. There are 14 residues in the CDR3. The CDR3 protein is CVSQNGGGRQPQHF. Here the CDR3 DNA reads TGTGTATCCCAGAATGGAGGGGGTCGTCAGCCCCAGCATTTT.

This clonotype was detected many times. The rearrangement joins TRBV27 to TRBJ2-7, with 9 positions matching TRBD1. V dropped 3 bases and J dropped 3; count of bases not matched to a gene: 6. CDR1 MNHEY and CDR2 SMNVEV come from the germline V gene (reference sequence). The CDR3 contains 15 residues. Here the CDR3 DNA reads TGTGCCAGCAGTTTCTCGGGACAGGGAGTCTACGAGCAGTACTTC. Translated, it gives CASSFSGQGVYEQYF.

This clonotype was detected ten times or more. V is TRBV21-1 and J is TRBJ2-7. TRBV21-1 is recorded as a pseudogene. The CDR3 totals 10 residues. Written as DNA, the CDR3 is TGTGCCAGCAGCAAATACGAGCAGTACTTC. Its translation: CASSKYEQYF.

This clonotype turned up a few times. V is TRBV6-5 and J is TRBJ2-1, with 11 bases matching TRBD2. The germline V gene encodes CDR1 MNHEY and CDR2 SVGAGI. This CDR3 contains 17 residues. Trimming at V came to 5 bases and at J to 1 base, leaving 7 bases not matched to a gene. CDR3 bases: TGTGCCAGCAGTGTACTAGCGGGGGATATTTCCTACAATGAGCAGTTCTTC. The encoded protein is CASSVLAGDISYNEQFF.